The 20 T cell receptor beta chains reported below all come from one sample, sequenced in a study of T cells in Graves' hyperthyroidism and ophthalmopathy. Template material for amplifying TCR beta CDR3 regions consisted of RNA transcripts. RT-PCR in the first round (using the HTBI primer set) targeted the TCR CDR3. TCRdb independently ran MiXCR on the multiplex PCR reads; one entry per CDR3 protein. Among approximately 520,000 distinct CDR3 sequences listed, approximately 25% were seen once. The material sequenced was blood. These receptors all come from a woman between 25 and 40 years old with Graves' ophthalmopathy.

The sample holds a few counts of this clonotype. The chain recombines TRBV6-2 or TRBV6-3 with TRBJ1-5; D is possibly TRBD1 (6 bases). Germline loops: CDR1 MNHEY, CDR2 SVGEGT. Trimming shortened V by 2 bases and J by 3 bases, and 17 bases separated the two germline ends. This CDR3 comprises 17 residues. The CDR3 sequence: CASSYGAGARHNQPQHF. The CDR3 DNA reads TGTGCCAGCAGTTACGGGGCAGGGGCTAGGCACAATCAGCCCCAGCATTTT.

This clonotype was seen at least ten times. The chain couples TRBV2 to TRBJ2-2, with D maybe TRBD1 (5 bases). Trimming shortened V by 4 bases and J by 10 bases, and 13 bases separated the two germline ends. Per the germline V gene, CDR1 is SNHLY and CDR2 is FYNNEI. This CDR3 region has 13 residues. CDR3 in DNA: TGTGCCAGCAGTGTTTCAGGGAAGGTGGAGCTGTTTTTT. This codes for CASSVSGKVELFF.

In its sample, this clonotype was seen many times. The chain recombines TRBV6-5 with TRBJ1-6, with TRBD1 matching 7 bases. The trim removed 8 bases at V and 4 bases at J, leaving 2 bases unmatched. Germline values: CDR1 MNHEY, CDR2 SVGAGI. The CDR3 runs 13 residues. The DNA for the CDR3 is TGTGCCAGCTCGGGACAGTATAATTCACCCCTCCACTTT. Translation gives CASSGQYNSPLHF.

This clonotype was seen many times. The rearrangement links TRBV11-2 to TRBJ2-2, with TRBD2 matching 10 bases. The V and J ends lost 2 bases and 4 bases, in that order; junction bases with no gene match: 4. Looked up from germline, CDR1 is SGHAT and CDR2 is FQNNGV. CDR3 size: 16 residues. CDR3 sequence reads: CASSLQAGGTTGELFF. CDR3 in DNA: TGTGCCAGCAGCTTACAAGCGGGGGGGACCACCGGGGAGCTGTTTTTT.

This clonotype was seen at least ten times. The genes are TRBV7-6 and TRBJ2-2; 9 bases match TRBD2. The V gene end was trimmed by 2 bases and the J gene end by 10 bases; junction bases not matched to a gene: 8. Germline assignment: CDR1 SGHVS and CDR2 FNYEAQ. The CDR3 has 15 amino acids. This CDR3 is CASSLFLAGGPELFF. The CDR3 DNA is TGTGCCAGCAGCTTATTCCTTGCGGGGGGGCCGGAGCTGTTTTTT.

This clonotype was counted many times. CDR3 loop: CASSERGYGYTF. Here the CDR3 DNA reads TGTGCCAGCAGCGAACGAGGCTATGGCTACACCTTC. The chain couples TRBV6-2 or TRBV6-3 to TRBJ1-2; no clear D gene. From germline, CDR1 is MNHEY and CDR2 SVGEGT. The germline V and J ends were trimmed by 6 bases and 4 bases, with 9 bases remaining between them. CDR3 length: 12 residues.

J is TRBJ2-7 and V is TRBV6-1, with D possibly being TRBD2 (6 bases). Trimming shortened V by 5 bases and J by 0 bases, and 11 bases separated the two germline ends. The CDR3 runs 14 residues. Germline V lookup: CDR1 MNHNS, CDR2 SASEGT. In DNA form, the CDR3 reads TGTGCCAGCAGTAAGGGACTCTCCTCCTACGAGCAGTACTTC. It translates to CASSKGLSSYEQYF.

The CDR3 spells CASISTGLNTEAFF. The CDR3 nucleotides read TGTGCCAGCATATCCACAGGGCTTAACACTGAAGCTTTCTTT. The chain carries TRBV6-1 and TRBJ1-1; a possible D gene is TRBD1 (6 bases). The CDR3 consists of 14 residues. The V gene's germline CDR1 is MNHNS and CDR2 SASEGT. With 7 bases removed from V and 2 bases from J, the gap between germline ends came to 14 bases.

This clonotype was seen many times. This chain links TRBV2 with TRBJ2-7; no reliable D call. CDR1 and CDR2 from the germline V gene are SNHLY and FYNNEI. The CDR3 spans 11 residues. V dropped 4 bases and J dropped 4 bases, with 5 bases sitting between them. The CDR3 DNA follows: TGTGCCAGCAGTGTAGAATACGAGCAGTACTTC. It yields the protein CASSVEYEQYF.

The rearrangement uses TRBV28 and TRBJ2-7; D possibly corresponds to TRBD1 (6 bases). V lost 2 bases and J 5 bases, leaving 13 bases between the germline ends. This CDR3 is built from 14 residues. Germline V gene lookup returns CDR1 MDHEN and CDR2 SYDVKM. The CDR3, as DNA: TGTGCCAGCAGTTTAGGGGGCGCCGCGGACGAGCAGTACTTC. It codes for CASSLGGAADEQYF.

This clonotype was recorded at least ten times. The chain couples TRBV12-3 or TRBV12-4 to TRBJ2-2; D is unresolved. The CDR3 loop spans 12 amino acids. Deletions cut 10 bases from V and 6 bases from J, with 12 bases between. CDR3 DNA sequence: TGTGCCACCTCGATTGTCTCCGGGGAGCTGTTTTTT. As protein: CATSIVSGELFF.

This clonotype was seen at least ten times. The chain links TRBV20-1 to TRBJ2-7; 9 nucleotides line up with TRBD2. Trimming cost V 6 bases and J 2 bases; bases outside gene matches: 8. CDR1 is DFQATT and CDR2 is SNEGSKA in the germline V gene (reference sequence). This CDR3 region has 14 residues. The CDR3 region is CSAQLAGAPYEQYF. For the CDR3, the DNA is TGCAGTGCACAATTAGCGGGGGCCCCCTACGAGCAGTACTTC.

This clonotype was seen ten or more times. This chain joins TRBV7-2 and TRBJ2-5; no clear D gene. V was clipped by 5 bases and J by 4 bases, with 14 bases between them. In germline, CDR1 is SGHTA, CDR2 FQGNSA. There are 14 residues in the CDR3. CDR3 nucleotides: TGTGCCAGCAGCGCCCTTCTTGGTAGAGAGACCCAGTACTTC. Translated: CASSALLGRETQYF.

This clonotype appeared a few times. The chain has TRBV28 and TRBJ1-3; D gene unclear. The CDR3 length is 13 residues. With 6 bases removed from V and 6 bases from J, the gap between germline ends came to 12 bases. The germline V gene has CDR1 MDHEN and CDR2 SYDVKM. CDR3 amino acids: CASSTRGANTIYF. CDR3 bases: TGTGCCAGCAGCACCAGAGGAGCAAACACCATATATTTT.

This clonotype was seen more than once but under ten times. The chain has TRBV6-1 and TRBJ2-2; D is possibly TRBD1 (5 bases). The germline V and J ends were trimmed by 7 bases and 9 bases, with 12 bases remaining between them. CDR3 length: 12 residues. CDR1 is MNHNS, CDR2 SASEGT, per germline. The CDR3, as DNA: TGTGCCAGCACCTCAGGGTGCCGGGAGCTGTTTTTT. This encodes CASTSGCRELFF.

The chain recombines TRBV6-1 with TRBJ1-1; D unclear. V lost 7 bases, J lost 3 bases, and 15 bases lay in between. The length of the CDR3 is 14 residues. Germline loops: CDR1 MNHNS, CDR2 SASEGT. The DNA of the CDR3 is TGTGCCAGCACGCAGGAGGGAGCTGACACTGAAGCTTTCTTT. Protein: CASTQEGADTEAFF.

V gene TRBV20-1 combines with J gene TRBJ2-5; the match to TRBD1 covers 8 bases. V lost 3 bases and J lost 3; bases outside the gene matches: 9. The CDR3 runs 15 residues. Germline V gives CDR1 DFQATT, CDR2 SNEGSKA (reference sequence). CDR3 sequence reads: CSASLGTGTKETQYF. In DNA, the CDR3 is TGCAGTGCTAGCTTGGGGACAGGAACCAAAGAGACCCAGTACTTC.

This clonotype has more than one count but fewer than ten. This CDR3 is missing its conserved last phenylalanine or tryptophan, likely due to a read error. The DNA is left out, because the CDR3 cannot be placed on it with certainty; the CDR3 is given as TCRdb lists it. This chain joins TRBV29-1 and TRBJ1-2; TRBD1 was called by the table and not checked on the DNA. Including both end residues, the CDR3 is 8 amino acids long. Germline CDR1 reads SQVTM; CDR2 reads ANQGSEA. The CDR3 protein is CSVGLDSP.

In its sample, this clonotype was seen many times. The chain combines TRBV27 with TRBJ2-7; possible D gene TRBD1, 6 bases. The CDR3 sequence is 15 residues long. The germline V gene has CDR1 MNHEY and CDR2 SMNVEV (reference sequence). V was trimmed by 3 bases and J by 0 bases, leaving 12 bases between them. The DNA for the CDR3 is TGTGCCAGCAGTTTCGGACAGAGTCTCTCCTACGAGCAGTACTTC. Residues: CASSFGQSLSYEQYF.

This clonotype came up many times. The chain links TRBV6-2 or TRBV6-3 to TRBJ2-7, with 9 bases fitting TRBD1. The germline gives CDR1 MNHEY, CDR2 SVGEGT. Losses at the gene ends were 5 bases for V and 6 bases for J; bases not matched to a gene: 8. The length of the CDR3 is 14 residues. The CDR3 sequence is CASSNRDRVLEQYF. CDR3 sequence (DNA): TGTGCCAGCAGTAATCGGGACAGGGTCCTCGAGCAGTACTTC.